This T cell receptor (beta chain) was identified in a study of blood T cell repertoires in COVID-19. For the study at large: The United States, Italy and Spain supplied acute and convalescent COVID-19 samples. Nucleic acid was either cDNA or gDNA, and it came from T cells, B-cell-depleted T cells, or PBMCs.

The CDR3 is made up of 14 amino acids. Trimming removed 8 bases at V and 3 bases at J, with 16 bases between. Germline V CDR1 and CDR2: MDHEN, SYDVKM. Per the authors' pipeline: The authors estimated nucleated cell counts from reference gene primer amplification. Assay: immunoSEQ multiplex PCR; the TCRdb copy retains only in-frame clones and omits some. The D gene and trimming were derived from the DNA, and the V and J assignments and clone size from that table. This sample has 30,000 to 40,000 clones, with about 78% found just once. This sequence originates from a woman aged 60-75 years with acute or convalescent COVID-19. The source material was peripheral blood. This chain uses TRBV28 with TRBJ1-1; possible D gene TRBD1, 5 bases. CDR3 amino acids: CASPPRGVHTEAFF. The CDR3 bases are TGTGCCAGCCCTCCCCGGGGGGTCCACACTGAAGCTTTCTTT.